This TCR beta chain is from a study of cytomegalovirus exposure and HLA in healthy donors. Study outcomes and limitations: TCR beta V- and J-gene trimming, according to a later analysis, was linked to a missense DCLRE1C variant.

The study ran its PCR with 60 Vbeta and 13 Jbeta primers. Profiled with immunoSEQ multiplex PCR; TCRdb holds only in-frame clones, not every one. The data contain more than 85,000 clones, approximately 73% of them seen just once; the ten biggest clones take up 3.5% to 4%. Notes on this clone: Antigen: not known.

The CDR3 has 16 amino acids. Trimming removed 1 base at V and 3 bases at J, with 12 bases between. The germline V gene encodes CDR1 SNHLY and CDR2 FYNNEI. Material: PBMCs. The TCR originated in a woman aged 45-60 years in good health and CMV-seropositive. The chain couples TRBV2 to TRBJ1-4, with D tentatively TRBD1 (5 bases). In DNA form, the CDR3 reads TGTGCCAGCAGTGAAGACCAGGGAGGGGCTAATGAAAAACTGTTTTTT. Protein sequence: CASSEDQGGANEKLFF.